This passage covers 22 T cell receptor beta chains from one sample sequenced in a study of T cells in localized non-small cell lung cancer. This table comes from immunoSEQ multiplex PCR, and its TCRdb copy is limited to in-frame clones, with some not included. The sample yields more than 40,000 clones, 70% to 90% seen once. Sequencing used PBMCs, obtained before any cancer treatment. Receptors originate from a man between 40 and 69 years old with stage II lung adenocarcinoma.

The gene calls are TRBV6-6 and TRBJ2-1; D ambiguous. Trimming left V 6 bases short and J 4 bases short, with 4 bases between. This CDR3 is built from 11 residues. Germline assignment: CDR1 MNHNY and CDR2 SVGAGI (reference sequence). The CDR3 sequence: CASRGYNEQFF. CDR3 DNA sequence: TGTGCCAGCAGAGGTTACAATGAGCAGTTCTTC.

This clone occurred a few times. The V call is TRBV5-1, the J call TRBJ2-5; 8 nucleotides agree with TRBD1. Unmatched junction bases numbered 16, after V lost 0 bases and J lost 3 bases. CDR3 length: 19 residues. Germline CDR1 and CDR2: SGHRS and YFSETQ. The chain's CDR3 is CASSLGRGRISFKEETQYF. DNA of the CDR3: TGCGCCAGCAGCTTGGGCAGGGGGCGCATCTCTTTTAAAGAAGAGACCCAGTACTTC.

The rearrangement links TRBV28 to TRBJ2-1; possibly TRBD1 for D (6 bases). Germline loops: CDR1 MDHEN, CDR2 SYDVKM. The CDR3 covers 17 residues. V lost 4 bases and J 3 bases, leaving 19 bases between the germline ends. The CDR3 DNA reads as TGTGCCAGCAGTTCCTCCCTATTGGGGGCGGGCTACAATGAGCAGTTCTTC. As protein: CASSSSLLGAGYNEQFF.

The chain recombines TRBV29-1 with TRBJ1-1, with D possibly matching TRBD1 (5 bases). The CDR3 extends over 13 amino acids. CDR1 and CDR2 from the germline V gene are SQVTM and ANQGSEA. The V end lost 4 bases, the J end lost 6 bases, and 15 bases lay between the germline ends. The CDR3 sequence is CSVARGFNAEAFF. The DNA for the CDR3 is TGCAGCGTTGCCCGGGGCTTCAACGCTGAAGCTTTCTTT.

The chain recombines TRBV11-3 with TRBJ2-3, with 8 nucleotides matching TRBD1. The germline V gene encodes CDR1 SGHNT and CDR2 YENEEA. The junction had 16 bases not matched to a gene; V was cut back by 5 bases and J by 15 bases. The CDR3 length is 14 residues. CDR3 DNA: TGTGCCAGCAGCCTTAGAGGATCCGGGACAGGTGTTTATTTT. Translated, it gives CASSLRGSGTGVYF.

V usage is TRBV6-1 and J usage is TRBJ2-2, with D perhaps matching TRBD2 (5 bases). The ends were cut back, 4 bases at V and 1 base at J, with 10 bases in the middle. This CDR3 region has 15 residues. Germline V gene data show CDR1 as MNHNS and CDR2 as SASEGT. The CDR3 nucleotides are TGTGCCAGCAGTGCCTTGGCGGGGAACACCGGGGAGCTGTTTTTT. This encodes CASSALAGNTGELFF.

V is TRBV5-1 and J is TRBJ1-3, with TRBD1 matching over 9 bases. CDR3 length equals 20 residues. CDR1 and CDR2 from the germline V gene are SGHRS and YFSETQ. The junction had 20 bases not matched to a gene; V was cut back by 3 bases and J by 4 bases. CDR3 in amino acids: CASSSPRDRAHSETGNTIYF. CDR3 nucleotide sequence: TGCGCCAGCAGCTCCCCGCGGGACAGGGCCCACTCAGAGACCGGAAACACCATATATTTT.

The CDR3 DNA follows: TGTGCCAGCAGTTTATCTCCTGGAGAGACACCGTCCTACACCTTC. This translates into CASSLSPGETPSYTF. V usage is TRBV28 and J usage is TRBJ1-2; D is unclear. The V and J ends lost 1 base and 10 bases respectively, with 19 bases between them. The CDR3 length is 15 residues. Germline CDR1 is MDHEN and CDR2 is SYDVKM.

The chain is built from TRBV2 and TRBJ2-6, with a possible D match to TRBD1 (6 bases). The CDR3 is 15 amino acids. From germline, CDR1 is SNHLY and CDR2 FYNNEI. V lost 7 bases and J 4 bases, leaving 14 bases between the germline ends. CDR3 in DNA: TGTGCCAGCAATAAGGGGGTGGGCGGGGCCAACGTCCTGACTTTC. As protein: CASNKGVGGANVLTF.

This clone was recorded only once. CDR3 nucleotides: TGTGCCAGCAGCTTGGGAGGCAGGGTCTCTGGAAACACCATATATTTT. This gives the protein CASSLGGRVSGNTIYF. V is TRBV4-2 and J is TRBJ1-3, with D possibly matching TRBD1 (5 bases). V was trimmed by 5 bases and J by 0 bases, leaving 14 bases between them. Germline CDR1 and CDR2: LGHNA and YNFKEQ. The CDR3 is made up of 16 amino acids.

The J gene is TRBJ1-3, the V gene TRBV6-6; D remains unclear. Germline assignment: CDR1 MNHNY and CDR2 SVGAGI (reference sequence). This CDR3 contains 15 residues. Trimming removed 0 bases at V and 2 bases at J, with 8 bases between. The CDR3 spells CASSYSREAGNTIYF. The CDR3 region has the DNA TGTGCCAGCAGTTACTCAAGGGAGGCTGGAAACACCATATATTTT.

The V call is TRBV5-1, the J call TRBJ1-2; no clear D gene. Germline loops: CDR1 SGHRS, CDR2 YFSETQ. The CDR3 sequence is 15 residues long. Trimming removed 0 bases at V and 2 bases at J, with 11 bases between. DNA for the CDR3: TGCGCCAGCAGCTTGGCTACCCGGCAGAACTATGGCTACACCTTC. It specifies CASSLATRQNYGYTF.

This clone was seen a single time. V and J are TRBV28 and TRBJ2-3, with 11 bases identical to TRBD2. The CDR3 runs 16 residues. Germline values: CDR1 MDHEN, CDR2 SYDVKM. V gave up 8 bases and J gave up 3 bases; unmatched junction bases: 10. CDR3 sequence: CASSDLAGGGTDTQYF. The CDR3 coding sequence is TGTGCCAGCTCCGATCTAGCGGGGGGCGGGACAGATACGCAGTATTTT.

The chain recombines TRBV27 with TRBJ1-4, with 11 bases matching TRBD1. V lost 3 bases and J lost 8; bases outside the gene matches: 11. Germline values: CDR1 MNHEY, CDR2 SMNVEV (reference sequence). The CDR3 has 17 residues. Here the CDR3 reads CASSFSFPRDRGEKLFF. In DNA form, the CDR3 reads TGTGCCAGCAGTTTCTCCTTCCCGCGGGACAGGGGGGAAAAACTGTTTTTT.

The chain combines TRBV10-2 with TRBJ2-3; 11 bases are a match to TRBD2. Germline trimming cut 8 bases from V and 2 bases from J; bases unmatched to any gene: 9. From germline, CDR1 is WSHSY and CDR2 SAAADI. This CDR3 contains 16 residues. CDR3 residues: CASGRGTSGVTDTQYF. The CDR3 coding sequence is TGCGCCAGCGGGAGGGGGACTAGCGGCGTCACAGATACGCAGTATTTT.

This clone was counted a single time. The chain links TRBV5-1 to TRBJ2-3, with TRBD2 identical over 10 bases. CDR3 length equals 15 residues. Germline CDR1 SGHRS, CDR2 YFSETQ. Trimming at V came to 2 bases and at J to 2 bases, leaving 2 bases not matched to a gene. The CDR3 spells CASSFLAGATDTQYF. The CDR3, as DNA: TGCGCCAGCAGCTTTCTAGCGGGGGCCACAGATACGCAGTATTTT.

The chain combines TRBV19 with TRBJ2-1; no clear D. There are 11 residues in the CDR3. From germline, CDR1 is LNHDA and CDR2 SQIVND (reference sequence). Trimming pared 7 bases from V and 10 bases from J, leaving 11 bases between. The CDR3, as DNA: TGTGCCAGTACAGAAGCAGAGGAGCAGTTCTTC. Residues: CASTEAEEQFF.

The V and J genes are TRBV28 and TRBJ2-2; 10 positions agree with TRBD1. The CDR3 is 22 residues long. Trimming cost V 4 bases and J 1 base; bases outside gene matches: 21. Germline V gene sequence: CDR1 MDHEN, CDR2 SYDVKM. The CDR3: CASSYTTSYRDRGRQNTGELFF. The CDR3 DNA follows: TGTGCCAGCAGTTATACCACCTCGTACCGGGACAGGGGCCGCCAGAACACCGGGGAGCTGTTTTTT.

The chain uses TRBV11-3 and TRBJ1-6; no clear D gene. The germline V gene has CDR1 SGHNT and CDR2 YENEEA. The CDR3 loop spans 13 amino acids. Trimming stripped 3 bases from V and 7 bases from J, with 7 bases between. CDR3 DNA: TGTGCCAGCAGCTTTAATAGGAATTCACCCCTCCACTTT. This codes for CASSFNRNSPLHF. The full variable domain, its missing parts supplied by reference TRBV11-3 and TRBJ1-6, is EAGVVQSPRYKIIEKKQPVAFWCNPISGHNTLYWYLQNLGQGPELLIRYENEEAVDDSQLPKDRFSAERLKGVDSTLKIQPAELGDSAVYLCASSFNRNSPLHFGNGTRLTVT.

V usage is TRBV2 and J usage is TRBJ1-2; TRBD1 agrees at 7 bases. CDR3 size: 12 residues. The germline gives CDR1 SNHLY, CDR2 FYNNEI. With V trimmed by 7 bases and J by 4 bases, 3 bases remained unmatched. The CDR3 loop reads CASMPGGYGYTF. The CDR3 nucleotides read TGTGCCAGCATGCCAGGGGGCTATGGCTACACCTTC.

The chain recombines TRBV5-6 with TRBJ2-3; TRBD2 matches 7 bases. This CDR3 spans 17 amino acids. Looked up from germline, CDR1 is SGHDT and CDR2 is YYEEEE. The ends lost 3 bases at V and 0 bases at J; junction bases unmatched: 10. Here the CDR3 reads CASSSMTSKHSTDTQYF. CDR3 in DNA: TGTGCCAGCAGCTCCATGACTAGCAAACATAGCACAGATACGCAGTATTTT. The variable domain in full, completed from reference TRBV5-6 and TRBJ2-3, reads DAGVTQSPTHLIKTRGQQVTLRCSPKSGHDTVSWYQQALGQGPQFIFQYYEEEERQRGNFPDRFSGHQFPNYSSELNVNALLLGDSALYLCASSSMTSKHSTDTQYFGPGTRLTVL.

CDR3 protein: CASSVAYNSPLHF. DNA of the CDR3: TGTGCCAGCAGCGTAGCCTATAATTCACCCCTCCACTTT. The genes are TRBV9 and TRBJ1-6; D remains ambiguous. The CDR3 is 13 residues long. Germline assignment: CDR1 SGDLS and CDR2 YYNGEE. Deletions cut 0 bases from V and 2 bases from J, with 0 bases between. Drawing the rest from reference TRBV9 and TRBJ1-6, the complete variable domain is DSGVTQTPKHLITATGQRVTLRCSPRSGDLSVYWYQQSLDQGLQFLIQYYNGEERAKGNILERFSAQQFPDLHSELNLSSLELGDSALYFCASSVAYNSPLHFGNGTRLTVT.